These T cell receptor beta chains were read from a single sample in a study of cytomegalovirus exposure and HLA in healthy donors. The method was immunoSEQ multiplex PCR; TCRdb's version includes in-frame clones alone and lacks a portion of them. The sample carries around 170,000 clones, around 78% recorded once. The specimen was PBMCs. These receptors all stem from a man aged 18 to 30 in good health and CMV-seronegative. Each CDR3 is given with its conserved first and last residue. Each record gives: J gene, D gene, V gene, clone size, CDR3 protein, CDR3 DNA. The D gene is left open where the match is weak. Where a row states a size, it is once, few, many or the class of an expanded clone; other rows omit it.

TRBJ1-5 NA TRBV6-6 NA CASRSGNQPQHF TGTGCCAGCAGATCAGGCAATCAGCCCCAGCATTTT
TRBJ1-2 TRBD1 TRBV6-1 once CASSERGQPAFNYGYTF TGTGCCAGCAGTGAAAGGGGACAGCCAGCCTTTAACTATGGCTACACCTTC
TRBJ1-2 NA TRBV7-2 few CASSFRGHFSPFRGYTF TGTGCCAGCAGCTTTCGGGGACATTTTTCCCCTTTCCGTGGCTACACCTTC
TRBJ2-5 TRBD1 TRBV5-5 NA CASSSGQGARETQYF TGTGCCAGCAGCTCGGGACAGGGGGCGAGGGAGACCCAGTACTTC
TRBJ2-7 TRBD1 TRBV28 once CASSSPTGKYF TGTGCCAGCAGTTCCCCGACAGGGAAGTACTTC
TRBJ2-2 TRBD1 TRBV6-1 NA CASSVRQGITGELFF TGTGCCAGCAGTGTCAGACAGGGGATAACCGGGGAGCTGTTTTTT
TRBJ1-1 NA TRBV7-9 NA CSSSPPGDKRNTEAFF TGTTCCAGCAGCCCACCCGGCGACAAGAGGAACACTGAAGCTTTCTTT
TRBJ2-7 NA TRBV5-4 few CASSLDGFGQPYEQYF TGTGCCAGCAGCTTGGATGGGTTTGGACAGCCCTACGAGCAGTACTTC
TRBJ1-1 NA TRBV7-6 few CAVGSDMNTEAFF TGTGCCGTAGGCTCAGACATGAACACTGAAGCTTTCTTT
TRBJ2-3 NA TRBV7-2 few CASSRNRDFTDTQYF TGTGCCAGCAGCCGCAACAGGGATTTCACAGATACGCAGTATTTT
TRBJ2-7 TRBD2 TRBV28 NA CASRLASGSYEQYF TGTGCCAGCAGGTTGGCTAGCGGGTCCTACGAGCAGTACTTC
TRBJ1-6 NA TRBV4-2 few CASSQEVMGPGLLQNSPLHF TGTGCCAGCAGCCAAGAGGTCATGGGTCCGGGACTTCTTCAAAATTCACCCCTCCACTTT
TRBJ2-1 NA TRBV28 few CASSLLGRSNEQFF TGTGCCAGCAGTTTATTAGGGAGGTCAAATGAGCAGTTCTTC
TRBJ1-1 NA TRBV2 NA CASGAVQGSTEAFF TGTGCCAGCGGGGCTGTACAGGGTAGCACTGAAGCTTTCTTT
TRBJ1-6 TRBD1 TRBV27 once CASSLGTGSRSPLHF TGTGCCAGCAGTTTAGGGACAGGTAGTAGGTCACCCCTCCACTTT
TRBJ2-1 TRBD2 TRBV5-6 NA CASSSGRLGREFDEQFF TGTGCCAGCAGCTCTGGAAGGTTGGGGCGGGAGTTCGATGAGCAGTTCTTC
TRBJ1-3 NA TRBV5-1 NA CASSLEFTGSGNTIYF TGCGCCAGCAGTTTGGAATTTACAGGGTCTGGAAACACCATATATTTT
TRBJ2-7 TRBD2 TRBV18 NA CASSPLRTSGSYEQYF TGTGCCAGCTCACCACTGCGGACTAGCGGGAGTTACGAGCAGTACTTC
TRBJ2-5 TRBD1 TRBV2 NA CASSSTDRVETQYF TGTGCCAGCAGTTCGACAGACAGGGTGGAGACCCAGTACTTC
TRBJ1-1 NA TRBV9 NA CASSVGGDTEAFF TGTGCCAGCAGCGTAGGGGGAGATACTGAAGCTTTCTTT
TRBJ2-7 TRBD2 TRBV5-1 NA CASSYGTSGSYEQYF TGCGCCAGCAGCTACGGGACTAGCGGGAGTTACGAGCAGTACTTC
TRBJ1-1 NA TRBV14 NA CASSQVGPGGNTEAFF TGTGCCAGCAGCCAAGTAGGACCCGGGGGGAACACTGAAGCTTTCTTT
TRBJ2-1 NA TRBV15 few CATSRNGLQEQFF TGTGCCACCAGCAGAAATGGACTCCAAGAGCAGTTCTTC
TRBJ1-5 NA TRBV4-2 NA CASSRGQSSNQPQHF TGTGCCAGCAGCCGCGGACAGAGCTCCAATCAGCCCCAGCATTTT
TRBJ2-1 TRBD2 TRBV28 NA CASRLAGGPGNEQFF TGTGCCAGCAGGCTAGCGGGAGGGCCGGGGAATGAGCAGTTCTTC
TRBJ1-5 NA TRBV28 few CASSPTSSGQPQHF TGTGCCAGCAGCCCAACATCCTCGGGGCAGCCCCAGCATTTT
TRBJ2-5 TRBD2 TRBV2 NA CASSGGGGRWETQYF TGTGCCAGCAGTGGGGGCGGGGGGCGGTGGGAGACCCAGTACTTC
TRBJ2-1 TRBD1 TRBV5-4 NA CASSPGTGDEQFF TGTGCCAGCAGCCCTGGGACAGGGGATGAGCAGTTCTTC
TRBJ1-4 NA TRBV4-1 NA CASSPSLTGTNEKLFF TGCGCCAGCAGCCCCTCCTTGACAGGTACTAATGAAAAACTGTTTTTT
TRBJ1-3 NA TRBV6-6 NA CASRQPAERSGNTIYF TGTGCCAGCAGGCAGCCGGCTGAGAGGTCTGGAAACACCATATATTTT
TRBJ2-7 TRBD2 TRBV27 NA CASKGLAGGEQYF TGTGCCAGCAAGGGACTAGCGGGAGGCGAGCAGTACTTC
TRBJ2-3 NA TRBV28 NA CASSAGYARGDTQYF TGTGCCAGCAGTGCGGGATACGCCCGGGGGGATACGCAGTATTTT
TRBJ1-6 TRBD1 TRBV10-3 NA CAISDKGQGPSPLHF TGTGCCATCAGTGATAAAGGACAGGGTCCTTCACCCCTCCACTTT
TRBJ1-3 TRBD1 TRBV5-1 NA CASSPDRGLSERRNTIYF TGCGCCAGCAGCCCAGACAGGGGACTATCCGAAAGGCGAAACACCATATATTTT
TRBJ2-2 NA TRBV25-1 NA CASSYTGELFF TGTGCCAGCTCTTACACCGGGGAGCTGTTTTTT
TRBJ2-1 TRBD1 TRBV28 NA CASSLVTGVHSSYNEQFF TGTGCCAGCAGTTTAGTTACAGGGGTCCATAGCTCCTACAATGAGCAGTTCTTC
TRBJ1-5 TRBD1 TRBV28 NA CASRVQGVSNQPQHF TGTGCCAGCAGGGTACAGGGGGTTAGCAATCAGCCCCAGCATTTT
TRBJ1-2 TRBD1 TRBV6-6 once CASWDRGGCTF TGTGCCAGCTGGGACAGGGGAGGGTGCACCTTC
TRBJ1-2 NA TRBV14 NA CASSPRRGYGYTF TGTGCCAGCAGCCCCCGCCGGGGCTATGGCTACACCTTC
TRBJ2-3 TRBD2 TRBV2 NA CASNPGGPSDTQYF TGTGCCAGCAACCCGGGGGGGCCCTCAGATACGCAGTATTTT
TRBJ1-2 NA TRBV4-2 NA CASSQKGAYNYGYTF TGTGCCAGCAGCCAAAAAGGGGCGTATAACTATGGCTACACCTTC
TRBJ2-4 NA TRBV14 NA CASSPRIAKNIQYF TGTGCCAGCAGCCCGCGGATAGCCAAAAACATTCAGTACTTC
TRBJ1-3 TRBD1 TRBV10-3 NA CATWTGIDTIYF TGTGCCACTTGGACAGGGATTGACACCATATATTTT
TRBJ1-1 NA TRBV6-6 few CASSYTGLTEAFF TGTGCCAGCAGTTACACAGGGCTCACTGAAGCTTTCTTT
TRBJ1-5 NA TRBV7-9 NA CASSLDAGNQPQHF TGTGCCAGCAGCTTAGACGCGGGCAATCAGCCCCAGCATTTT
TRBJ2-1 TRBD1 TRBV11-3 NA CASSLPRGRQGLFHEQFF TGTGCCAGCAGCTTACCCCGAGGGAGACAGGGTTTATTCCATGAGCAGTTCTTC
TRBJ2-7 TRBD1 TRBV27 NA CASSLPDRGFYQYF TGTGCCAGCAGTCTCCCGGACAGGGGTTTTTATCAGTACTTC
TRBJ1-2 TRBD1 TRBV30 NA CAWSRTGAYGYTF TGTGCCTGGAGTCGCACAGGGGCCTATGGCTACACCTTC
TRBJ2-1 TRBD1 TRBV11-2 NA CASSSRDRVIYNEQFF TGTGCCAGCAGCTCCCGGGACAGGGTCATCTACAATGAGCAGTTCTTC
TRBJ1-1 NA TRBV29-1 few CSAGGVHGTTQSEAFF TGCAGCGCGGGAGGGGTGCACGGGACGACACAGTCGGAAGCTTTCTTT
TRBJ1-5 NA TRBV15 NA CATSRGTRGLQPQHF TGTGCCACCAGCAGAGGGACTAGGGGGTTGCAGCCCCAGCATTTT